What follows describes a single T cell receptor beta chain. The antigen it recognizes is unknown. It has no much larger one-base neighbor in the sample; base qualities were not kept. This record comes from a study of T cells in Graves' hyperthyroidism and ophthalmopathy (dated by TCRdb to the late 2010s). Study-wide context: Peripheral blood was collected at initial diagnosis, before any treatment. The paper reports TCR Vbeta CDR3 sequencing of approximately 130 peripheral blood samples: under 45 ophthalmopathy, some 80 hyperthyroidism and approximately 17 progressor patients. An independent validation cohort of under 20 hyperthyroidism patients and 15 or so patients who later progressed to ophthalmopathy tested prospective prediction of ophthalmopathy. Following sampling, methimazole starting at 30 mg daily was given to hyperthyroidism patients, and high-dose intravenous methylprednisolone was given to ophthalmopathy patients. The 100 or so discovery patients were randomly split 7:3 into training and test sets. To identify TCR V-J signatures that set the groups apart, the researchers used a discovery cohort of 100 patients, made up of approximately 43 with Graves' ophthalmopathy and about 55 with stable Graves' hyperthyroidism. In addition, the study compared T-cell repertoires in thyroid tissue and in blood from roughly 6 Graves' hyperthyroidism patients. Beyond this particular receptor, the publication reports: Most expanded thyroid clonotypes (frequency above 0.001) were also detected in blood, suggesting blood repertoires may reflect thyroid immune responses. Sample size was not statistically predetermined, and investigators were not blinded to group allocation. In validation, the model predicted progression to ophthalmopathy a median of 6.5 months before onset, with approximately 70% sensitivity and almost 75% specificity. In cross-validation, a model built on a 13 V-J signature told ophthalmopathy apart from stable hyperthyroidism with 85% to 90% sensitivity and approximately 81% specificity, and in testing the same model reached 80%/75%.

V is reduced by 5 bases and J by 7 bases, leaving a spacing of 12 bases between them. The CDR3 contains 12 residues, cysteine and phenylalanine counted. The DNA shown is the 36-base CDR3, in frame from base 1. Taken from the germline V gene, the CDR1 and CDR2 loops are SQVTM and ANQGSEA. The TCR beta CDR3 regions were amplified from RNA transcripts. The TCR CDR3 was subjected to a first round of RT-PCR using the HTBI primer set and the Qiagen OneStep RT-PCR kit. A second multiplex PCR round built the libraries, followed by size selection and purification. Libraries were sequenced paired-end with 100 bp reads on an Illumina HiSeq2000. As for the authors' bioinformatics: SOAPnuke was used to process the raw data, removing reads that contained adapters or uncalled bases, had a mean Phred below 15, or lacked an exact match to the constant primer or identifier. High-quality paired reads were merged with COPE v1.2.5, and unique nucleotide sequences were defined as clonotypes. MiTCR v1.1 was used to align the clonotypes against IMGT TRBV, TRBD and TRBJ reference segments. The analysis included only V-J combinations with a frequency above 0.0001, which together covered more than 99% of the repertoires. A TCS score was defined as the ratio between F50 (clonal expansion) and ExV (chaos), using BLOSUM62-based TCRdist between CDR3 peptides within each V-J. Welch's t-statistics and random forest reduced around 510 V-J features to 13, which were used in a naive Bayes classifier (R e1071). The Morisita-Horn index was used to measure how similar the thyroid and blood repertoires were. The raw public reads went through TCRdb reprocessing: fastp at Q25, MiXCR clone calling, in-frame beta chains kept. One record per CDR3 amino acid sequence lists the most common genes and DNA. For this entry, the V and J calls and clone size follow TCRdb and not the study's own pipeline. Recorded for this sample are hundreds of thousands of distinct CDR3 sequences; 35% to 45% of them occurred a single time. 7.5% to 9.5% of the sample comes from the top ten.

Stable Graves' hyperthyroidism was defined as no progression to ophthalmopathy during 18 months of follow-up. Hyperthyroidism patients were aged 18 to 65 years and newly diagnosed, with disease duration of less than 2 months. Exclusion was applied to patients with uncontrolled infections, other autoimmune diseases, pregnancy or lactation. Clinical symptoms, serum thyroxine and TRAb, thyroid ultrasound, and orbital computed tomography formed the basis for the diagnoses. PBMCs were separated from 10 ml of fresh peripheral blood using Ficoll-Paque density gradient centrifugation. Total RNA was extracted using Trizol reagent, and RNA quality was assessed on an Agilent 2100 Bioanalyzer.

The TCR originated in a man between 18 and 29 years old with Graves' hyperthyroidism. The chain was built from TRBV29-1 and TRBJ1-5; a tentative D call is TRBD1 (6 bases match). The sample taken for sequencing was blood. The CDR3 region has the sequence CSVSQGEQPQHF. The DNA sequence is as follows: TGCAGCGTTTCACAGGGAGAACAGCCCCAGCATTTT.